Listed below are T cell receptor beta chains from one sample, sequenced in a study of CD8 T cells in Susac syndrome. TCRdb passed the immunoSEQ multiplex PCR reads through MiXCR, listing each CDR3 protein once. The sample contains tens of thousands of distinct CDR3 sequences, approximately 95% of which appear only once. The material sequenced was CD8+ T cells from PBMCs. The receptors originated from a human donor with Susac syndrome. CDR3s include the opening cysteine and the closing phenylalanine or tryptophan. A D gene is named only where the DNA matches it firmly. Clone size is shown for a subset of rows, as once, few, many or a class of expanded clone.

CDR3 length,clone size,V gene,D gene,J gene,CDR3 protein,CDR3 DNA
17,.,TRBV14,.,TRBJ2-7,CASSQGTLWTQAYEQYF,TGTGCCAGCAGCCAAGGGACCCTCTGGACTCAGGCCTACGAGCAGTACTTC
11,.,TRBV27,.,TRBJ1-2,CAARGFYGYTF,TGTGCCGCAAGAGGGTTCTATGGCTACACCTTC
18,.,TRBV20-1,TRBD1,TRBJ2-6,CSARVRQGVNSGANVLTF,TGCAGTGCTAGAGTTCGACAGGGGGTTAACTCTGGGGCCAACGTCCTGACTTTC
14,.,TRBV5-4,.,TRBJ2-7,CASSGTSGPYEQYF,TGTGCCAGCAGCGGGACCTCAGGGCCCTACGAGCAGTACTTC
15,.,TRBV29-1,.,TRBJ2-1,CSVEGPRRGGNEQFF,TGCAGCGTTGAAGGTCCAAGAAGGGGAGGCAATGAGCAGTTCTTC
15,once,TRBV20-1,.,TRBJ2-7,CSARPTWQATYEQYF,TGCAGTGCTAGGCCCACTTGGCAGGCCACCTACGAGCAGTACTTC
16,.,TRBV11-1,.,TRBJ2-4,CASSLGPLWEKNIQYF,TGTGCCAGCAGCTTAGGACCCCTATGGGAAAAAAACATTCAGTACTTC
17,.,TRBV3-1,TRBD2,TRBJ2-5,CASSQLSGLAGTGTQYF,TGTGCCAGCAGCCAACTATCGGGACTAGCGGGGACGGGGACCCAGTACTTC
15,.,TRBV27,TRBD2,TRBJ2-1,CASISRLAVDNEQFF,TGTGCCAGCATTTCTCGACTAGCAGTTGACAATGAGCAGTTCTTC
15,.,TRBV7-9,TRBD2,TRBJ2-1,CASSLTGGDNNEQFF,TGTGCCAGCAGCTTAACGGGAGGGGACAACAATGAGCAGTTCTTC
11,.,TRBV5-4,.,TRBJ2-1,CASTGYNEQFF,TGTGCCAGCACGGGTTACAATGAGCAGTTCTTC
13,.,TRBV27,.,TRBJ1-5,CASSPTGPQPQHF,TGTGCCAGCAGTCCGACAGGCCCTCAGCCCCAGCATTTT
13,.,TRBV19,.,TRBJ2-7,CASSMSGSYEQYF,TGTGCCAGTAGTATGTCAGGCTCCTACGAGCAGTACTTC
14,.,TRBV20-1,.,TRBJ2-1,CSARKENSGGEQFF,TGCAGTGCTAGAAAGGAGAATTCTGGGGGTGAGCAGTTCTTC
14,.,TRBV7-6,.,TRBJ2-5,CASSPRARGETQYF,TGTGCCAGCAGCCCGAGGGCTAGGGGGGAGACCCAGTACTTC
12,.,TRBV29-1,.,TRBJ2-2,CSVYLGSGELFF,TGCAGCGTTTATTTGGGGAGCGGGGAGCTGTTTTTT
13,.,TRBV19,.,TRBJ1-5,CASHQGIFQPQHF,TGTGCCAGCCACCAGGGGATCTTTCAGCCCCAGCATTTT
13,.,TRBV12-3/TRBV12-4,.,TRBJ2-5,CASSPTAGATQYF,TGTGCCAGCAGTCCGACGGCCGGCGCGACCCAGTACTTC
17,.,TRBV15,.,TRBJ2-2,CATSRSSTGRFIGELFF,TGTGCCACCAGCAGATCAAGTACAGGGAGGTTTATCGGGGAGCTGTTTTTT
15,.,TRBV11-2,.,TRBJ2-1,CASSSETGNYNEQFF,TGTGCCAGCAGCTCCGAAACGGGGAATTACAATGAGCAGTTCTTC
14,.,TRBV29-1,TRBD2,TRBJ2-2,CSVWGGADTGELFF,TGCAGCGTTTGGGGGGGAGCAGACACCGGGGAGCTGTTTTTT
14,.,TRBV7-9,.,TRBJ1-5,CASSPPGYDQPQHF,TGTGCCAGCAGCCCACCAGGGTACGATCAGCCCCAGCATTTT
17,once,TRBV20-1,.,TRBJ2-2,CSAKSHLAANTSGELFF,TGCAGTGCGAAGTCCCACTTAGCGGCGAACACTTCCGGGGAGCTGTTTTTT
15,few,TRBV6-6,TRBD1,TRBJ1-1,CASSSDRGLVTEAFF,TGTGCCAGCAGTTCGGACAGGGGGCTTGTGACTGAAGCTTTCTTT
14,.,TRBV29-1,TRBD2,TRBJ2-3,CSVTGLAGIDTQYF,TGCAGCGTTACTGGACTAGCGGGGATAGATACGCAGTATTTT
15,.,TRBV20-1,.,TRBJ2-3,CSARDWAESTDTQYF,TGCAGTGCTAGAGATTGGGCGGAAAGCACAGATACGCAGTATTTT
13,once,TRBV18,.,TRBJ2-5,CASSPVGEETQYF,TGTGCCAGCTCCCCCGTGGGGGAAGAGACCCAGTACTTC
11,.,TRBV29-1,.,TRBJ2-1,CSVEQRDEQFF,TGCAGCGTTGAACAGCGGGATGAGCAGTTCTTC
12,.,TRBV15,.,TRBJ2-7,CATSRDGLVQYF,TGTGCCACCAGCAGAGACGGTCTTGTGCAGTACTTC
11,.,TRBV2,.,TRBJ2-7,CASNFLSEQYF,TGTGCCAGCAATTTTCTCTCCGAGCAGTACTTC
12,few,TRBV9,.,TRBJ2-5,CASSEGGETQYF,TGTGCCAGCAGCGAGGGGGGGGAGACCCAGTACTTC
13,.,TRBV29-1,.,TRBJ2-2,CSVAQGNTGELFF,TGCAGCGTTGCGCAGGGGAACACCGGGGAGCTGTTTTTT
14,.,TRBV28,.,TRBJ2-7,CASSSRTEYYEQYF,TGTGCCAGCAGTTCCCGGACGGAATACTACGAGCAGTACTTC
11,.,TRBV29-1,.,TRBJ2-5,CSVESPETQYF,TGCAGCGTTGAAAGTCCTGAGACCCAGTACTTC
14,.,TRBV20-1,.,TRBJ1-4,CSARDTGGGEKLFF,TGCAGTGCTAGAGATACCGGGGGCGGTGAAAAACTGTTTTTT
14,once,TRBV5-6,TRBD2,TRBJ2-3,CASGDGTSTDTQYF,TGTGCAAGCGGGGACGGAACTAGCACAGATACGCAGTATTTT
15,.,TRBV30,TRBD1,TRBJ2-1,CAWAVGQGAYNEQFF,TGTGCCTGGGCCGTTGGACAGGGAGCTTACAATGAGCAGTTCTTC
13,.,TRBV7-9,.,TRBJ2-4,CASSLALENIQYF,TGTGCCAGCAGCTTAGCGTTAGAAAACATTCAGTACTTC
14,.,TRBV2,.,TRBJ2-7,CASSEEGNYGEQYF,TGTGCCAGCAGTGAGGAAGGGAATTACGGCGAGCAGTACTTC
13,.,TRBV11-2,.,TRBJ2-7,CASSQPGVYEQYF,TGTGCCAGCAGCCAACCAGGGGTATACGAGCAGTACTTC
15,.,TRBV27,.,TRBJ2-7,CASSFSQDSFYEQYF,TGTGCCAGCAGTTTCAGTCAGGACAGCTTCTACGAGCAGTACTTC
17,.,TRBV13,.,TRBJ2-1,CASRGGIGGISYNEQFF,TGTGCCAGTAGAGGGGGAATTGGCGGGATCTCCTACAATGAGCAGTTCTTC
12,once,TRBV7-9,.,TRBJ1-1,CASSLPGDGAFF,TGTGCCAGCAGCCTACCGGGTGATGGGGCTTTCTTT